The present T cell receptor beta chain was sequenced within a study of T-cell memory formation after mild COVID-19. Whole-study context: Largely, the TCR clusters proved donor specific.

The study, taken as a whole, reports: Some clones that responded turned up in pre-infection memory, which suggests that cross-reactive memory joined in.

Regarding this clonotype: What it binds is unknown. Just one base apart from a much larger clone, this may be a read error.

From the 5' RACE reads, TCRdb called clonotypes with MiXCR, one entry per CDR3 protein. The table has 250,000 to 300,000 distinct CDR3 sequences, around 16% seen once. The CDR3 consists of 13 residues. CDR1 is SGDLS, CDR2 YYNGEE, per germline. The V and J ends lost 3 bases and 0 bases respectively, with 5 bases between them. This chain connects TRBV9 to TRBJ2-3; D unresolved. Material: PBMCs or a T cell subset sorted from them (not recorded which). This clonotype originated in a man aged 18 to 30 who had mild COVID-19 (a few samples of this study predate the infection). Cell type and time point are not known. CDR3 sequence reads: CASSAASTDTQYF. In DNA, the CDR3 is TGTGCCAGCAGCGCAGCTAGCACAGATACGCAGTATTTT.